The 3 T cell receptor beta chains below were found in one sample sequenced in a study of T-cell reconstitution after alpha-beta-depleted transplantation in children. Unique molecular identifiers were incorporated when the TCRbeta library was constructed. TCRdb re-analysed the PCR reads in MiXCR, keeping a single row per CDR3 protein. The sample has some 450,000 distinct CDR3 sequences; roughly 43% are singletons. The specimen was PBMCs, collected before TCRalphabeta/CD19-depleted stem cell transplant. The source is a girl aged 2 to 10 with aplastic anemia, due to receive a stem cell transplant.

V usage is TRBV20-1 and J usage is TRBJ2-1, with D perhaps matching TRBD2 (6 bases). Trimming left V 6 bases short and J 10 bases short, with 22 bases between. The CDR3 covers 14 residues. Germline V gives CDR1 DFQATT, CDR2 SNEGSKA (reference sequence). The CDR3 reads CSAPIAVREREQFF. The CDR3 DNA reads TGCAGTGCACCAATAGCGGTCCGAGAACGGGAGCAGTTCTTC.

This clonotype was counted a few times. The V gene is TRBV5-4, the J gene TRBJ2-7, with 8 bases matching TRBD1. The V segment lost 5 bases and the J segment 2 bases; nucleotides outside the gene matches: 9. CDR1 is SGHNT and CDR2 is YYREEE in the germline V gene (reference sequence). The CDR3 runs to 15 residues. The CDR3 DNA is TGTGCCAGCAGAGATACCGGGACAGGACCCTACGAGCAGTACTTC. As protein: CASRDTGTGPYEQYF.

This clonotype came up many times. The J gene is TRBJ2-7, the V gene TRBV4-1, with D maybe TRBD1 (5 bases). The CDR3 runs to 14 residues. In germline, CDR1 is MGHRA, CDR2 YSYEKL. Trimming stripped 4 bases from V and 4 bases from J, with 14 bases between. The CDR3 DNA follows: TGCGCCAGCAGCCCGACAGTTTTCAATTACGAGCAGTACTTC. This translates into CASSPTVFNYEQYF.